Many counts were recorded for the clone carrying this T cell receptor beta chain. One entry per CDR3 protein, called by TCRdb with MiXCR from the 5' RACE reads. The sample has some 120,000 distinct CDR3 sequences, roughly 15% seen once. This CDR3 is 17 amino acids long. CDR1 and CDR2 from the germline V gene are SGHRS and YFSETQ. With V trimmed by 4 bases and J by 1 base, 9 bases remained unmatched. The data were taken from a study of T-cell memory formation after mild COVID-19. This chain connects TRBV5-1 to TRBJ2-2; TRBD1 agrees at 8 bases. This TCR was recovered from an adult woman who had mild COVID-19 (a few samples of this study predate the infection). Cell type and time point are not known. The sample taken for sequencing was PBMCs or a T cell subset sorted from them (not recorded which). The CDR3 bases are TGCGCCAGCAGCAACGATCAGGGGGCAGGGAACACCGGGGAGCTGTTTTTT. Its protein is CASSNDQGAGNTGELFF.